The clone carrying this T cell receptor beta chain came up once. Profiling relied on immunoSEQ multiplex PCR, and the TCRdb table lists in-frame clones only, not all of them. Among approximately 70,000 clones listed, around 80% were seen once. This CDR3 spans 15 amino acids. V lost 1 base to trimming and J lost 1 base; unmatched junction nucleotides: 0. CDR1 is LGHNA, CDR2 YSLEER, per germline. These data are taken from a study of OX40 agonist ivuxolimab in advanced cancers. Study at large: Ivuxolimab, an antibody that agonizes OX40 (CD134), was administered to the patients. Cohort: about 80% men, mean age about 62, aged roughly 23 to 90.

This chain uses TRBV4-3 with TRBJ2-5; TRBD2 matches at 10 bases. The specimen was CD4+ or CD8+ T cells sorted from blood, collected in a trial of the OX40 agonist ivuxolimab. This receptor was identified in an adult with an advanced solid tumor such as melanoma, head and neck, liver or kidney cancer. The CDR3 bases are TGCGCCAGCAGCCAAGGGACTAGCGGCCAAGAGACCCAGTACTTC. Its translation is CASSQGTSGQETQYF.